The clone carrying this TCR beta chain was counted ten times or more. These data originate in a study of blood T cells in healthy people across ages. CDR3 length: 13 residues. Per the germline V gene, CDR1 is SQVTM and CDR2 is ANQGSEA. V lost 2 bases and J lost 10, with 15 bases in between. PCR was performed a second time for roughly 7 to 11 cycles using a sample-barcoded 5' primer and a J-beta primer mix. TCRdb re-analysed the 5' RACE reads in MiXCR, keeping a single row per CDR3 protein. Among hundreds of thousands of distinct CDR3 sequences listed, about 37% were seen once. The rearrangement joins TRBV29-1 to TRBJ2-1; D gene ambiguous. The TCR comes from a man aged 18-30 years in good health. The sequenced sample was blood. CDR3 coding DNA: TGCAGCGTTGAACCCGCCGGGTTTTGGGAGCAGTTCTTC. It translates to CSVEPAGFWEQFF.